This T cell receptor (beta chain) was identified in a study of T-cell reconstitution after alpha-beta-depleted transplantation in children. Unique molecular identifiers were built into the TCRbeta library. TCRdb re-called the PCR reads with MiXCR, one entry per CDR3 protein. The sample comprises 200,000 to 250,000 distinct CDR3 sequences, roughly 11% of which are singletons, and roughly 27% rests with the top ten. This clonotype was counted at least ten times. This clonotype was sampled from a child under two years old with acute myeloid leukemia, due to receive a stem cell transplant. This specimen consisted of PBMCs, obtained before TCRalphabeta/CD19-depleted stem cell transplant.

The CDR3 is CAIRPGTSGNEQFF. DNA of the CDR3: TGTGCCATCAGACCTGGGACTAGCGGCAATGAGCAGTTCTTC. This chain uses TRBV10-3 with TRBJ2-1; 11 positions agree with TRBD2. CDR1 ENHRY and CDR2 SYGVKD come from the germline V gene. This CDR3 is built from 14 residues. Losses at the gene ends were 6 bases for V and 6 bases for J; bases not matched to a gene: 4.